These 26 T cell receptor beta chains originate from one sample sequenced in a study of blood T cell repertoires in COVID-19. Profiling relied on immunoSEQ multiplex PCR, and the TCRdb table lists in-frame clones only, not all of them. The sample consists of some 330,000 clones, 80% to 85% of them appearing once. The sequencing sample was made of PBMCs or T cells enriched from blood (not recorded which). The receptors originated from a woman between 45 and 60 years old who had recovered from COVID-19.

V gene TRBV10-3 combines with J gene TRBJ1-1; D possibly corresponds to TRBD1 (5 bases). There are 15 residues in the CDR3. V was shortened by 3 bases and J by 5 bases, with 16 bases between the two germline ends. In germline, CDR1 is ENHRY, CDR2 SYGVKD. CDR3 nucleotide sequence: TGTGCCATCAGTGAAGAAATTTTGGGGGGGACTGAAGCTTTCTTT. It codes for CAISEEILGGTEAFF.

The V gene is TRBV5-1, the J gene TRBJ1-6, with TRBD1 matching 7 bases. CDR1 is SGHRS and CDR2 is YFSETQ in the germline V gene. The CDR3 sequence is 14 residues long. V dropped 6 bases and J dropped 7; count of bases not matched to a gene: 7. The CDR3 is CASTPGQLNSPLHF. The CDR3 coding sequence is TGCGCCAGCACGCCGGGACAGCTGAATTCACCCCTCCACTTT.

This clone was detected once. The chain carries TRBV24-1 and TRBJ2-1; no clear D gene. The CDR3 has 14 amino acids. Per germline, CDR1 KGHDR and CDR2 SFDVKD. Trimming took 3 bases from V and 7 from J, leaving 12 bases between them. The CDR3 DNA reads TGTGCCACCAGTGATCCCAGGCTGGGTAATGAGCAGTTCTTC. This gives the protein CATSDPRLGNEQFF.

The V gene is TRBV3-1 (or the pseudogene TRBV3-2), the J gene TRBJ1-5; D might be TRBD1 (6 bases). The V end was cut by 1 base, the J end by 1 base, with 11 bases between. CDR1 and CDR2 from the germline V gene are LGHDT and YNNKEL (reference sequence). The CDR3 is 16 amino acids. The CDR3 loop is CASSQGNRVSNQPQHF. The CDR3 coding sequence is TGTGCCAGCAGCCAAGGAAACAGGGTCAGCAATCAGCCCCAGCATTTT.

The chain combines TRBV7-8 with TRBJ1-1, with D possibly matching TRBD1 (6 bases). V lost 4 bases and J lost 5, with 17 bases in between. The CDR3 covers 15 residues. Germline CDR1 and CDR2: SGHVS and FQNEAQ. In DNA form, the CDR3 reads TGTGCCAGCAGCTCCCTTGACAGGACCAAGACTGAAGCTTTCTTT. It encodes CASSSLDRTKTEAFF. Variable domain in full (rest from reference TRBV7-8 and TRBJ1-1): GAGVSQSPRYKVAKRGQDVALRCDPISGHVSLFWYQQALGQGPEFLTYFQNEAQLDKSGLPSDRFFAERPEGSVSTLKIQRTQQEDSAVYLCASSSLDRTKTEAFFGQGTRLTVV.

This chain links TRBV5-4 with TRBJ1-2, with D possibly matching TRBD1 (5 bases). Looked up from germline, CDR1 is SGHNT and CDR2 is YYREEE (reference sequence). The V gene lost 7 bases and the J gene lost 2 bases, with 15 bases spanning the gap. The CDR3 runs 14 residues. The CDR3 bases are TGTGCCAGCCGACGGGGGGAGACGAACTATGGCTACACCTTC. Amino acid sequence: CASRRGETNYGYTF.

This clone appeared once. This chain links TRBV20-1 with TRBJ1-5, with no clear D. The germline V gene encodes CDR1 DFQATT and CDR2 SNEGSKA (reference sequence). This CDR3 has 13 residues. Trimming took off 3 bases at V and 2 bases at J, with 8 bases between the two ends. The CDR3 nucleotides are TGCAGTGCTAGTAAGGCGGGCAATCAGCCCCAGCATTTT. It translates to CSASKAGNQPQHF.

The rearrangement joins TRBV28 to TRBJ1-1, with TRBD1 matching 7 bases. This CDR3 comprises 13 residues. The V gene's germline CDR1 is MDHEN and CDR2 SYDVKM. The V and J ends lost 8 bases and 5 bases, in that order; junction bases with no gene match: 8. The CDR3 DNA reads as TGTGCCAGCTTCACAGGGGAAGGGACTGAAGCTTTCTTT. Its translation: CASFTGEGTEAFF.

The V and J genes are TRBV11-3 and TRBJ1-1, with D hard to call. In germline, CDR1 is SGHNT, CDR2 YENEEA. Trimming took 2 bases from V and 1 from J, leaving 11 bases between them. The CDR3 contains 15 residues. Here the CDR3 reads CASSLQAQKNTEAFF. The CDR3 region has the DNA TGTGCCAGCAGCTTACAGGCACAGAAGAACACTGAAGCTTTCTTT. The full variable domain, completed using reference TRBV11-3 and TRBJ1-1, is EAGVVQSPRYKIIEKKQPVAFWCNPISGHNTLYWYLQNLGQGPELLIRYENEEAVDDSQLPKDRFSAERLKGVDSTLKIQPAELGDSAVYLCASSLQAQKNTEAFFGQGTRLTVV.

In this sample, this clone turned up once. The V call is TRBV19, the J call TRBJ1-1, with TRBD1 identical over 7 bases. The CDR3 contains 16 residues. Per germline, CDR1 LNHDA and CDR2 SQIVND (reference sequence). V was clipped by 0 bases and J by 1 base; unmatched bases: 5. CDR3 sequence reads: CASSIDLGQRNTEAFF. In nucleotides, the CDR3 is TGTGCCAGTAGTATAGATCTGGGACAGCGGAACACTGAAGCTTTCTTT.

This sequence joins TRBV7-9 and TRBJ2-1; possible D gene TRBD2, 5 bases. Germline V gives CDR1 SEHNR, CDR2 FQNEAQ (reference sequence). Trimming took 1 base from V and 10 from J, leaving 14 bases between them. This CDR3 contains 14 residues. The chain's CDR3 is CASSLGRAQVEQFF. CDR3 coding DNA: TGTGCCAGCAGCTTAGGGCGGGCCCAGGTGGAGCAGTTCTTC.

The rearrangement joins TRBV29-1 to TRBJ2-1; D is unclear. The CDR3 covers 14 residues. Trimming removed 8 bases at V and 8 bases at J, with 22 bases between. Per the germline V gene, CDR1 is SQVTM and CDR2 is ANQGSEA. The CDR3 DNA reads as TGCAGCACCACCCCCCGCGGAAACCCCCATGAGCAGTTCTTC. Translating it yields CSTTPRGNPHEQFF.

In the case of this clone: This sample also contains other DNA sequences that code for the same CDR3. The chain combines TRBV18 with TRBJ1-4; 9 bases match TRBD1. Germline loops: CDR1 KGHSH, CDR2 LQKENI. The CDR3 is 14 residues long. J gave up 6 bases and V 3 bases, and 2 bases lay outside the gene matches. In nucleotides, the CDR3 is TGTGCCAGCTCACCGGGGACAGGGTATGAAAAACTGTTTTTT. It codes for CASSPGTGYEKLFF.

The CDR3 region is CASSPPAETYEQYF. The CDR3 nucleotides are TGTGCCAGCTCACCACCAGCCGAGACCTACGAGCAGTACTTC. The V gene is TRBV18, the J gene TRBJ2-7; no clear D gene. This CDR3 region has 14 residues. From germline, CDR1 is KGHSH and CDR2 LQKENI. The V gene lost 0 bases and the J gene lost 2 bases, with 8 bases spanning the gap.

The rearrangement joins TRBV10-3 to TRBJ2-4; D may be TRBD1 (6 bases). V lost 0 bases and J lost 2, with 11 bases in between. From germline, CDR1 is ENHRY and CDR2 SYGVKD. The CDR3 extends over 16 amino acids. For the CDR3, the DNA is TGTGCCATCAGTGAGTCTGGGGGCGCGACCAAAAACATTCAGTACTTC. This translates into CAISESGGATKNIQYF.

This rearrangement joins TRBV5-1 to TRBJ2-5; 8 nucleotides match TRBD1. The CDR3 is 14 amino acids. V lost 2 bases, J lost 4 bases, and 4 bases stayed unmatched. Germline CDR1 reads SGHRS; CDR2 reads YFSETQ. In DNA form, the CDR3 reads TGCGCCAGCAGCTTATCAGGGGGCGGAGAGACCCAGTACTTC. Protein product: CASSLSGGGETQYF. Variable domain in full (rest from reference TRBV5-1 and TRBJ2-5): KAGVTQTPRYLIKTRGQQVTLSCSPISGHRSVSWYQQTPGQGLQFLFEYFSETQRNKGNFPGRFSGRQFSNSRSEMNVSTLELGDSALYLCASSLSGGGETQYFGPGTRLLVL.

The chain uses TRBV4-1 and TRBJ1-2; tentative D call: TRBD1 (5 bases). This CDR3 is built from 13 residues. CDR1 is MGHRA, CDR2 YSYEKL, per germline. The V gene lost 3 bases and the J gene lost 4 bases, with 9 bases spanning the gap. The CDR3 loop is CASSHDRAYGYTF. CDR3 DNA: TGCGCCAGCAGCCACGACAGAGCCTATGGCTACACCTTC.

The CDR3 spells CASSQERLGEKLFF. The CDR3 region has the DNA TGTGCCAGCAGCCAAGAAAGACTCGGAGAAAAACTGTTTTTT. V gene TRBV4-2 combines with J gene TRBJ1-4; no definite D call. Looked up from germline, CDR1 is LGHNA and CDR2 is YNFKEQ. CDR3 length equals 14 residues. Trimming removed 0 bases from V and 8 bases from J, with 10 bases in between.

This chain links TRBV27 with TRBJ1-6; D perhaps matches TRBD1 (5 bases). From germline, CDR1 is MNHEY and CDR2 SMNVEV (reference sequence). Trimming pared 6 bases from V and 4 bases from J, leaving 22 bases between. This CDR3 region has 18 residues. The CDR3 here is CASSPVTAASTYNSPLHF. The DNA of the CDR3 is TGTGCCAGCAGCCCCGTGACAGCCGCCTCGACATATAATTCACCCCTCCACTTT.

The CDR3, as DNA: TGTGCCATCAGTGAGTCGACGGGGGTAAGCAATCAGCCCCAGCATTTT. Amino acid sequence: CAISESTGVSNQPQHF. This chain connects TRBV10-3 to TRBJ1-5; D is possibly TRBD1 (5 bases). The CDR3 length is 16 residues. Looked up from germline, CDR1 is ENHRY and CDR2 is SYGVKD. The V end was cut by 0 bases, the J end by 1 base, with 10 bases between.

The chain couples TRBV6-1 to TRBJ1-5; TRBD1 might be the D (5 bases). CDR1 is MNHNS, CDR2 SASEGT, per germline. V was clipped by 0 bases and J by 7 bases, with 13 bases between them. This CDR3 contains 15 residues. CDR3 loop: CASSEALQGYQPQHF. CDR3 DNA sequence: TGTGCCAGCAGTGAAGCGCTTCAGGGATACCAGCCCCAGCATTTT.

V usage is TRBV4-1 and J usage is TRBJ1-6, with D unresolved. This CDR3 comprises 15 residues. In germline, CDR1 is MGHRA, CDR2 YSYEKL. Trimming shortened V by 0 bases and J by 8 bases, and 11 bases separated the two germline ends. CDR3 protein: CASSQDPDTYSPLHF. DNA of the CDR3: TGCGCCAGCAGCCAAGACCCCGACACTTATTCACCCCTCCACTTT.

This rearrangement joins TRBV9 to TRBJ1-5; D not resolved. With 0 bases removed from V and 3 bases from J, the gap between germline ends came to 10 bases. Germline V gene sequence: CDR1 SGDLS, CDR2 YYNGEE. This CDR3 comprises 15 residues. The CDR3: CASSVEASPNQPQHF. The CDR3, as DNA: TGTGCCAGCAGCGTAGAAGCTTCCCCCAATCAGCCCCAGCATTTT. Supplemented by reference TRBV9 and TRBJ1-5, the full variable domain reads DSGVTQTPKHLITATGQRVTLRCSPRSGDLSVYWYQQSLDQGLQFLIQYYNGEERAKGNILERFSAQQFPDLHSELNLSSLELGDSALYFCASSVEASPNQPQHFGDGTRLSIL.

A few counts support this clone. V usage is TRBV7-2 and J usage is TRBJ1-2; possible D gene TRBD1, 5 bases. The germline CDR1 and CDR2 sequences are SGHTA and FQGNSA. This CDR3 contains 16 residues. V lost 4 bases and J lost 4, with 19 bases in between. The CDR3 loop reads CASSSLQEIHSYGYTF. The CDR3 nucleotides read TGTGCCAGCAGCTCATTACAGGAGATCCATTCCTATGGCTACACCTTC.

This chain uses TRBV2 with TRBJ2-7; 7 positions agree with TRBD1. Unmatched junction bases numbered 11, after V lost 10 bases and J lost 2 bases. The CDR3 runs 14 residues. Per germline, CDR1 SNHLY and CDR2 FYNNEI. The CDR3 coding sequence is TGTGCCAAACAAGGGACAGCGGATACCTACGAGCAGTACTTC. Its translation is CAKQGTADTYEQYF.

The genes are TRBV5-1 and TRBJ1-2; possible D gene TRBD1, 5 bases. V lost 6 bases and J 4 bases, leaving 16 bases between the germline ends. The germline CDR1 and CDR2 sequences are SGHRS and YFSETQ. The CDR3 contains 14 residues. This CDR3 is CASNPQGSSYGYTF. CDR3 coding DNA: TGCGCCAGCAATCCTCAGGGAAGTTCCTATGGCTACACCTTC.